This TCR beta chain is from a study of T cells in Graves' hyperthyroidism and ophthalmopathy. General observations from the study: Most thyroid clonotypes expanded above 0.001 were also detected in blood.

Comment on this clonotype: What it binds is not known.

Enrolled ophthalmopathy patients presented with a Clinical Activity Score of at least 3, a NOSPECS grade of at least 4, and disease duration under 3 months. Exclusions: uncontrolled infection, other autoimmune disease, pregnancy, lactation. Germline assignment: CDR1 MNHNS and CDR2 SASEGT. The length of the CDR3 is 18 residues. The ends lost 6 bases at V and 1 base at J; junction bases unmatched: 11. The TCR beta CDR3 regions underwent amplification using RNA transcripts as the source. First-round RT-PCR targeting the TCR CDR3 was performed with the HTBI primer set. TCRdb ran MiXCR on the multiplex PCR reads and lists one entry per CDR3 protein. The sample contains a few hundred thousand distinct CDR3 sequences, less than 25% of which appear only once.

This TCR came from a woman between 65 and 79 years old with Graves' ophthalmopathy. Sequenced: blood. V is TRBV6-1 and J is TRBJ2-2, with 10 bases lining up with TRBD1. CDR3 coding DNA: TGTGCCAGCAGCTCCGGGACAGGGGACCTCAAGAACACCGGGGAGCTGTTTTTT. Translating it yields CASSSGTGDLKNTGELFF.